The source of this T cell receptor beta chain is a study of spatial heterogeneity in lung cancer. Germline V lookup: CDR1 MNHNY, CDR2 SVGAGI (reference sequence). The CDR3 has 17 residues. With 7 bases removed from V and 10 bases from J, the gap between germline ends came to 28 bases. TCRdb used MiXCR to reprocess the 5' RACE reads, holding one entry per CDR3 protein. Here the sample spans 10,000 to 15,000 distinct CDR3 sequences, around 3.7% being singletons. Time point described: sample taken at primary tumor resection. This chain joins TRBV6-6 and TRBJ1-4; D gene ambiguous. The sequenced sample was PBMCs, obtained at surgery. The clonotype comes from a male donor with early-stage non-small cell lung cancer. CDR3 residues: CASTTSRPGYGYGKLFF. The CDR3 coding sequence is TGTGCCAGCACCACCTCGAGACCGGGCTATGGGTATGGAAAACTGTTTTTT.